This T cell receptor beta chain was sequenced in a study of CXCR3-negative and CXCR3-positive naive CD8 T cells. The germline V gene encodes CDR1 MNHEY and CDR2 SVGEGT. The CDR3 is made up of 18 amino acids. UMI-labeled 5' RACE yielded the TRB cDNA libraries. TCRdb processed the 5' RACE reads again and assigns one entry to each CDR3 protein, with no DNA. This table holds over 70,000 distinct CDR3 sequences. Sequenced material: naive CXCR3- CD8+ T cells from blood. Subset indicated: CD45RO-CCR7+CD27+CD95- naive CD8+ T cells lacking CXCR3 (TNR3-). The receptor was derived from a human donor in good health. Some clones in this sample may be carry-over from other donors' samples. This chain connects TRBV6-2 or TRBV6-3 to TRBJ1-4; TCRdb returns TRBD1, unconfirmable since there is no DNA. The CDR3 loop is CASSYSRGQTSLNEKLFF.